The clone carrying this T cell receptor beta chain was detected only a few times. Its antigen is undetermined. The sample belongs to a study of vaccination and CD4 T cells after COVID-19. Turning to the study itself: Spike peptides, overlapping and drawn from SARS-CoV-2, HCoV-NL63, HCoV-OC43 and HCoV-229E, were used to stimulate cells.

This sample's treatment: roughly nine-day PBMC culture with coronavirus spike peptide pools or control peptides (ViraFEST assay). The culture of around 2 million PBMCs per well included 8 to 10 IU/ml IL-2 and approximately 9.2 ug/ml peptide pools. A half-volume replacement of the medium with fresh IL-2 medium was performed on days 3 and 7. With the Oncomine TCR Beta short-read assay, DNA from cultured CD4+ T cells was sequenced. TCRdb reprocessed the PCR reads via MiXCR and lists one record per CDR3 protein. There are over 12,000 distinct CDR3 sequences in the sample; less than 50% occur only once, and around a sixth lies in the top ten. The CDR3 contains 14 residues. CDR1 is KGHDR and CDR2 is SFDVKD in the germline V gene. With 4 bases clipped from V and 7 bases from J, the junction kept 6 bases outside the gene matches.

The sequenced sample was cultured CD4+ T cells from blood. The receptor comes from a human donor with COVID-19. The chain carries TRBV24-1 and TRBJ2-1, with TRBD2 matching over 7 bases. The CDR3 DNA is TGTGCCACCAGTGACGCCGGGACTACGAATGAGCAGTTCTTC. Protein product: CATSDAGTTNEQFF.